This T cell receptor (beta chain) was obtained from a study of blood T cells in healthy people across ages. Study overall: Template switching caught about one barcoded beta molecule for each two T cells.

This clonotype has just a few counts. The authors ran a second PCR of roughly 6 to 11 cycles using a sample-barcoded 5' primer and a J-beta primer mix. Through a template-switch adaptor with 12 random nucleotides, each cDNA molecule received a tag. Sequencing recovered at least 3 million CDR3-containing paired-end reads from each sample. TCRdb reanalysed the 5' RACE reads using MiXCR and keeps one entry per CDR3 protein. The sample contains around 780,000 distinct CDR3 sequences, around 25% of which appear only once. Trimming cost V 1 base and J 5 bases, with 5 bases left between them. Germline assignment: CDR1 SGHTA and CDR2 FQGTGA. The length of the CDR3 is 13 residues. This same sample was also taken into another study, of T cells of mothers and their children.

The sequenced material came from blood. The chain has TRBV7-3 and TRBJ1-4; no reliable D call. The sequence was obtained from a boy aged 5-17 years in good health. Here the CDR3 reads CASSLNPNEKLFF. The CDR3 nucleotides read TGTGCCAGCAGCTTAAACCCGAATGAAAAACTGTTTTTT.